This TCR beta chain was obtained from a study of spatial heterogeneity in lung cancer. Background on the study: The mean occurrence of each unique TCR and UMI combination in raw reads exceeded ten. The study's findings and limits: Ubiquitous expanded tumor TCRs appeared in blood more at resection than follow-up.

Described time point: sample taken at primary tumor resection. Tumor, nontumor lung or frozen PBMC supplied whole RNA that was sequenced unsorted. This clonotype was observed many times. The antigen is not known. Every individual TCR cDNA molecule carried its own unique molecular identifier, which allowed correction of PCR and sequencing errors. TCRdb analysed the 5' RACE reads with MiXCR anew, one entry per CDR3 protein. The sample consists of roughly 16,000 distinct CDR3 sequences, about 21% of them appearing once. The receptor's source is a female donor with early-stage non-small cell lung cancer. The sample here was PBMCs, taken at surgery.

CDR3 loop: CASTNSYEQYF. CDR3 nucleotides: TGTGCCAGCACTAACTCCTACGAGCAGTACTTC. The chain joins TRBV6-2 or TRBV6-3 to TRBJ2-7; D unresolved. V was clipped by 7 bases and J by 0 bases, with 4 bases between them. The germline CDR1 and CDR2 sequences are MNHEY and SVGEGT. The CDR3 runs to 11 residues.